These T cell receptor beta chains were read from a single sample in a study of cytomegalovirus exposure and HLA in healthy donors. Assay: immunoSEQ multiplex PCR; the TCRdb copy retains only in-frame clones and omits some. The table includes 95,000 to 150,000 clones, approximately 79% detected once. Sequences were obtained from PBMCs. These receptors all stem from a man younger than 40 in good health and CMV-seronegative. Both conserved end residues are part of each CDR3. Fields, in order: V gene, J gene, clone size, D gene, CDR3 DNA, CDR3 protein. The D gene is left open where the match is weak. The listing skips clone size in some rows; elsewhere it reads once, few, many or a size class.

>TRBV6-1|TRBJ1-4|NA|NA
TGTGCCAGCAGTAAGACGGGAGAGGGTAGCGAAAAACTGTTTTTT
CASSKTGEGSEKLFF
>TRBV28|TRBJ2-7|NA|NA
TGTGCCAGCAGCATAGAAAATACCCATCCTACCTACGAGCAGTACTTC
CASSIENTHPTYEQYF
>TRBV4-3|TRBJ2-1|NA|TRBD2
TGCGCCAGCAGCCAAGAATTTAGCGGGGACTACAATGAGCAGTTCTTC
CASSQEFSGDYNEQFF
>TRBV18|TRBJ2-3|few|TRBD1
TGTGCCAGCTCACAGGTGGGGACAGACACAGATACGCAGTATTTT
CASSQVGTDTDTQYF
>TRBV7-6|TRBJ1-1|NA|TRBD1
TGTGCCAGCAGCCCTCGACAGGGGGCCGCATCGAACACTGAAGCTTTCTTT
CASSPRQGAASNTEAFF
>TRBV15|TRBJ1-3|NA|NA
TGTGCCACCAGCAGATACAGGGAGAACACGAACTCTGGAAACACCATATATTTT
CATSRYRENTNSGNTIYF
>TRBV29-1|TRBJ2-7|NA|TRBD1
TGCAGCGTTGGCGGCACAGGGGAGCGGTCCTACGAGCAGTACTTC
CSVGGTGERSYEQYF
>TRBV5-1|TRBJ1-6|medium-sized|NA
TGCGCCAGCAGCTTGTCGTCCTATAATTCACCCCTCCACTTT
CASSLSSYNSPLHF
>TRBV5-1|TRBJ1-6|NA|NA
TGCGCCAGCAGCTTGGCGGGGAGCTCCTATAATTCACCCCTCCACTTT
CASSLAGSSYNSPLHF
>TRBV5-1|TRBJ2-7|NA|NA
TGCGCCAGCAGCTGGGACAAGGCTTGGAGGGAGCAGTACTTC
CASSWDKAWREQYF
>TRBV7-2|TRBJ2-3|NA|NA
TGTGCCAGCAGCTTATTGCGGGCCCCAGATACGCAGTATTTT
CASSLLRAPDTQYF
>TRBV2|TRBJ2-3|NA|NA
TGTGCCAGCACCTACAAAGGGGCGCCCGGTTCAGATACGCAGTATTTT
CASTYKGAPGSDTQYF
>TRBV18|TRBJ2-2|NA|TRBD2
TGTGCCAGCTCACCCCCAGGGCGGGGGGGCGTCGGGGAGCTGTTTTTT
CASSPPGRGGVGELFF
>TRBV7-2|TRBJ2-7|once|NA
TGTGCCAGCAGCTTAGGCGGGGGCCGGAGCTCCTACGAGCAGTACTTC
CASSLGGGRSSYEQYF
>TRBV7-2|TRBJ1-2|NA|TRBD1
TGTGCCAGCAGCCCCCGGGACAGACTTATCCCCTATGGCTACACCTTC
CASSPRDRLIPYGYTF
>TRBV7-2|TRBJ1-3|NA|NA
TGTGCCAGCAGCTTATTGGCGGGACTCTTCTCTGGAAACACCATATATTTT
CASSLLAGLFSGNTIYF
>TRBV2|TRBJ1-2|once|TRBD1
TGTGCCAGCAACCGGGACAGCTATGGCTACACCTTC
CASNRDSYGYTF
>TRBV28|TRBJ2-3|NA|NA
TGTGCCAGCAGATCTGGGGCTAGCGCAGATACGCAGTATTTT
CASRSGASADTQYF
>TRBV5-1|TRBJ1-5|NA|NA
TGCGCCAGCAGCCTAAGGGGGGGGAGAGATCAGCCCCAGCATTTT
CASSLRGGRDQPQHF
>TRBV7-8|TRBJ2-4|NA|TRBD1
TGTGCCAGCAGCTACAGGACAGGGGGTGCACTAGCCAAAAACATTCAGTACTTC
CASSYRTGGALAKNIQYF
>TRBV14|TRBJ2-1|NA|NA
TGTGCCAGCAGCCAAGTCGCCGAGGGTGAGCAGTTCTTC
CASSQVAEGEQFF
>TRBV7-2|TRBJ2-1|few|TRBD2
TGTGCCAGCAGCTCACCCGTGGAGCGGGGGACATACAATGAGCAGTTCTTC
CASSSPVERGTYNEQFF
>TRBV29-1|TRBJ2-1|few|NA
TGCAGCGGTCTGTTAGGAGGGGCAAGCTCCTACAATGAGCAGTTCTTC
CSGLLGGASSYNEQFF
>TRBV7-8|TRBJ1-3|NA|NA
TGTGCCAGCAGTCCTATGGGGGCCCTTACGGGAAACACCATATATTTT
CASSPMGALTGNTIYF
>TRBV30|TRBJ2-5|NA|NA
TGTGCCTGGAGGTCGAGCCTCCAAGAGACCCAGTACTTC
CAWRSSLQETQYF
>TRBV28|TRBJ1-2|NA|TRBD1
TGTGCCAGCCGCCCAGGGGGCAATGGCTACACCTTC
CASRPGGNGYTF
>TRBV28|TRBJ1-2|NA|TRBD1
TGTGCCAGCAGTTTAAGGTTGTCCCGGGACAGGGACTATGGCTACACCTTC
CASSLRLSRDRDYGYTF
>TRBV4-2|TRBJ1-6|NA|NA
TGTGCCAGCAGCCAAGATTTACGGGGGAATTCACCCCTCCACTTT
CASSQDLRGNSPLHF
>TRBV5-8|TRBJ2-1|few|TRBD1
TGTGCCAGCAGCTTGTGGTTAACAGGGGCTAAAGGGCAGTTCTTC
CASSLWLTGAKGQFF
>TRBV2|TRBJ1-6|few|NA
TGTGCCAGCAGGAGGACAAGTGACAATTCACCCCTCCACTTT
CASRRTSDNSPLHF
>TRBV5-1|TRBJ2-7|NA|NA
TGCGCCAGCAGCTTGGGCGCTGTATTGAGCTCCTACGAGCAGTACTTC
CASSLGAVLSSYEQYF
>TRBV11-3|TRBJ2-1|NA|TRBD2
TGTGCCAGCAGCTTCTTATCCGGGCTAGCGGGGTACAATGAGCAGTTCTTC
CASSFLSGLAGYNEQFF
>TRBV11-2|TRBJ1-2|NA|TRBD1
TGTGCCAGCAGCCCAGGGGGCGCTAAAAGCTATGGCTACACCTTC
CASSPGGAKSYGYTF
>TRBV6-6|TRBJ2-7|NA|TRBD1
TGTGCCAGCAGGGGTGGGGACAGGTCCTACGAGCAGTACTTC
CASRGGDRSYEQYF
>TRBV7-9|TRBJ2-6|NA|TRBD2
TGTGCCAGCATGGGGGGGAGGGAGGCTGGGGCCAACGTCCTGACTTTC
CASMGGREAGANVLTF
>TRBV2|TRBJ2-7|NA|TRBD1
TGTGCCTCAGGGGGCTCAGACGAGCAGTACTTC
CASGGSDEQYF
>TRBV7-6|TRBJ2-6|NA|NA
TGTGCCAGCAGCCTATCTGTCGGGTGGACCCTCTCTGGGGCCAACGGCCTGACTTTC
CASSLSVGWTLSGANGLTF
>TRBV4-1|TRBJ2-1|NA|TRBD2
TGCGCCAGCAGCCAAGATCTAGCGGGGGTATACAATGAGCAGTTCTTC
CASSQDLAGVYNEQFF
>TRBV7-9|TRBJ1-2|NA|TRBD1
TGTGCCAGCAGCTCCGGACAGGCTGGCTACACCTTC
CASSSGQAGYTF
>TRBV7-2|TRBJ1-3|NA|TRBD1
TGTGCCAGCAGCTTATTCGGACAGGGAGGTTTCGGCGGAAACACCATATATTTT
CASSLFGQGGFGGNTIYF
>TRBV7-2|TRBJ2-5|NA|NA
TGTGCCAGCAGCACCTCCCCGGGGAGAAGTGGAGAGACCCAGTACTTC
CASSTSPGRSGETQYF
>TRBV7-2|TRBJ2-1|NA|TRBD2
TGTGCCAGCATCCCTAGCGGTTTTTACAATGAGCAGTTCTTC
CASIPSGFYNEQFF
>TRBV27|TRBJ2-1|NA|NA
TGTGCCAGCAGTCGCATCGGAGGGTGGGTTGAGCAGTTCTTC
CASSRIGGWVEQFF
>TRBV5-6|TRBJ2-6|NA|NA
TGTGCCAGCAGCTTCGGCTCTGGGGCCAACGTCCTGACTTTC
CASSFGSGANVLTF
>TRBV7-9|TRBJ2-2|NA|TRBD1
TGTGCCAGCAGCCCGCGACAGGGGAGAACCGGGGAGCTGTTTTTT
CASSPRQGRTGELFF
>TRBV28|TRBJ2-6|NA|NA
TGTGCCAGCAGTCTAACAGGGTCCAGGGGGGCCAACGTCCTGACTTTC
CASSLTGSRGANVLTF
>TRBV11-2|TRBJ1-2|NA|TRBD1
TGTGCCACCCACCAAATTGGACAGGGCCACTATGGCTACACCTTC
CATHQIGQGHYGYTF
>TRBV5-1|TRBJ1-6|NA|NA
TGCGCCAGCAGCTTGGAGAGAGATTCACCCCTCCACTTT
CASSLERDSPLHF
>TRBV9|TRBJ2-7|few|TRBD1
TGTGCCAGCAGCTACAGGGGGCTCCCTTCCTACGAGCAGTACTTC
CASSYRGLPSYEQYF
>TRBV10-3|TRBJ1-2|NA|TRBD1
TGTGCCATCAATTGGGACAGGGGGTTAAATGGCTACACCTTC
CAINWDRGLNGYTF
>TRBV7-9|TRBJ2-6|NA|TRBD1
TGTGCCAGCAGTTTGTCCCGGGACAGGGCCTTCTCTGGGGCCAACGTCCTGACTTTC
CASSLSRDRAFSGANVLTF
>TRBV6-5|TRBJ1-2|NA|NA
TGTGCCAGCAGTTTGACGGGGGGGTATGGCTACACCTTC
CASSLTGGYGYTF
>TRBV10-1|TRBJ1-6|NA|TRBD1
TGCGCCAGCAGAGCAGGGGGCAAGGGCTCTCTTTTATATAATTCACCCCTCCACTTT
CASRAGGKGSLLYNSPLHF
>TRBV7-8|TRBJ2-1|NA|TRBD2
TGTGCCAGCAGCCCAGGAGGCGGGGGAGCCTACAATGAGCAGTTCTTC
CASSPGGGGAYNEQFF